What follows describes a single T cell receptor beta chain. This sample is drawn from a study of blood T cells in healthy people across ages. The CDR3 sequence is 16 residues long. V was shortened by 6 bases and J by 2 bases, with 20 bases between the two germline ends. Per the germline V gene, CDR1 is DFQATT and CDR2 is SNEGSKA (reference sequence). A second 7 to 11 cycle PCR used barcoded and J-beta primers. Each CDR3 protein gets one entry after TCRdb re-called the 5' RACE reads with MiXCR. The repertoire holds 800,000 to 1,300,000 distinct CDR3 sequences, with approximately 25% as singletons. These data also featured in a second study, about T cells of mothers and their children. As that study records: About six children, together with their three healthy Caucasian mothers, made up the donors.

The sequence was collected from a girl aged 2-10 years in good health. Material: blood. The chain carries TRBV20-1 and TRBJ2-1; possibly TRBD2 for D (7 bases). CDR3 sequence (DNA): TGCAGTGCCCCCAAGCCAGGGGAGGGTACCTACAATGAGCAGTTCTTC. Encoded protein: CSAPKPGEGTYNEQFF.